This record covers a single T cell receptor beta chain. No cognate antigen has been identified for it. The sample holds no much larger clone one base away, and base qualities are not on file. Each PCR received spiked-in synthetic TCR analog templates so that absolute template abundance could be estimated from read counts. Using the immunoSEQ assay, TCRbeta CDR3 regions were amplified from genomic DNA with bias-controlled V and J gene primers. Sequencing of rearranged TCRbeta segments was performed at approximately 20X coverage. The authors' analysis ran thus. Clustering was used to correct sequencing errors, and CDR3s were annotated against IMGT so that V, D and J genes could be assigned. Only productive TCRbeta rearrangements were used in downstream analyses, excluding out-of-frame or stop-codon sequences. Clonality was computed as one minus Shannon entropy normalized by the log of the number of unique productive sequences. Clones differing between time points or between blood and tumor were identified by Fisher's exact test with Benjamini-Hochberg correction at adjusted p below 0.01. Imported from immuneACCESS, the table was reduced by TCRdb to in-frame sequences with V and J called. These copies leave out some clones; in studies compared against another copy, an unresolved V gene accounts for under half, and the cause of the remainder is not known. V and J calls and clone size come straight from that table; D and trimming were deduced from the DNA. For this sample there are some 67,000 clones; less than 90% appear just once. The biggest ten clones account for 3.4% of the sample.

The source of the sample is a study of PD-L1 blockade in urothelial cancer (dated by TCRdb to the late 2010s). With regard to the full study: All patients started therapy in about 2014 and received atezolizumab 1,200 mg intravenously every 3 weeks. About 90% of the roughly 29 patients were identified as males with urothelial cancer of bladder origin, and a prior smoking history was reported by 18 of 29 patients. Patients had an ECOG performance status of 0 or 1 and had received between 0 and 3 prior chemotherapy regimens. Blood samples were analyzed at 3 weeks after treatment start (second dose) and at 6 weeks after treatment start. Blood samples gave median yields of about 150,000 T cells and around 88,000 unique TCRs, along with a median clonality of about 0.084. The study was an exploratory multi-omic analysis of somatic, immune and clinical correlates of response to PD-L1 blockade with atezolizumab in urothelial cancer. Pretreatment tumor samples, along with matched peripheral blood collected serially before and after atezolizumab treatment, underwent TCR sequencing. Durable clinical benefit was defined as progression-free survival longer than 6 months, and TCR features were also tested against progression-free and overall survival. In the same patients who had TCR sequencing, pretreatment tumors also underwent whole exome sequencing and RNA sequencing. Several patients achieved durable clinical benefit and approximately 20 did not. Just over 28 patients had pretreatment blood TCR-seq, roughly 24 had at least one posttreatment blood collection, and roughly 24 had tumor TCR-seq. Summary of the overall study and its limitations: Improved progression-free and overall survival was associated with having pretreatment peripheral blood TCR clonality below the median. Because the sample size was small (n of about 29) and many exploratory analyses were performed, the results are intended to be hypothesis-generating. At 3 weeks after the start of treatment, tumor-associated TCR clones in peripheral blood had expanded more in patients with durable benefit (n of about 22, p = 0.022).

A total of roughly 30 patients with locally advanced or metastatic urothelial carcinoma, treated at Memorial Sloan Kettering on a trial protocol, made up the cohort. Peripheral blood mononuclear cells were collected pretreatment and during treatment, at between 1 and 8 total time points per patient. The Qiagen DNeasy Blood extraction kit was used to purify genomic DNA from total PBMCs and tumor samples. Collected pretreatment and during treatment, PBMCs were isolated and stored as previously described. The germline V gene sets CDR1 to MDHEN and CDR2 to SYDVKM. Its CDR3 holds 17 amino acids, cysteine through phenylalanine. CDR3 DNA is the only sequence kept; it has 51 bases, read in frame from the first base. Trimming removed 6 bases from V and 0 bases from J, leaving 18 bases between the germline ends.

This receptor chain uses TRBV28 and TRBJ2-1, and the D gene may be TRBD1, 7 bases matching. The TCR originated in a man between 60 and 70 years old with urothelial cancer. The sequenced sample was PBMCs, obtained around atezolizumab (anti-PD-L1) treatment. For the CDR3, the sequence is CASSRPGGRSSYNEQFF. The DNA reads as follows: TGTGCCAGCAGCCGCCCAGGGGGGAGGAGCTCCTACAATGAGCAGTTCTTC.